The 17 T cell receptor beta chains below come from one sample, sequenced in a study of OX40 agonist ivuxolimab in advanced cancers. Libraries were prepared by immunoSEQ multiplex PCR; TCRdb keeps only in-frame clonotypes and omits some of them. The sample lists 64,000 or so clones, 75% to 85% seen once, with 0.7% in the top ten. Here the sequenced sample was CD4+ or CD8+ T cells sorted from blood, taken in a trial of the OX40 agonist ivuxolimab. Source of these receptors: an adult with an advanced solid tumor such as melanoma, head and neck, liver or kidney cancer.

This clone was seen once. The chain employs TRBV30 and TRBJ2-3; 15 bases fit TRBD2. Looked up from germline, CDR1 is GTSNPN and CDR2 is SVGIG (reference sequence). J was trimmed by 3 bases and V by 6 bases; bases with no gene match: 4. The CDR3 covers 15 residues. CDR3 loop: CACRTSGRGTDTQYF. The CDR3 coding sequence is TGTGCCTGCCGGACTAGCGGGAGGGGGACAGATACGCAGTATTTT.

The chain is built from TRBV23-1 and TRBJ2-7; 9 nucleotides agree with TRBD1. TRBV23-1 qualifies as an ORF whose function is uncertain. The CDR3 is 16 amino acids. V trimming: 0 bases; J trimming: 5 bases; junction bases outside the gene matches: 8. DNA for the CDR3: TGCGCCAGCAGTCAATCATTCGGGACAGGGAACCACGAGCAGTACTTC. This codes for CASSQSFGTGNHEQYF.

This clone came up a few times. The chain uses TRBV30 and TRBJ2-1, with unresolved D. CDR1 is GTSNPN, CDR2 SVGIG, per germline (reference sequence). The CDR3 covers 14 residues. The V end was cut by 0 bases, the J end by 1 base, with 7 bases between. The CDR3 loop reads CAWSVLRSYNEQFF. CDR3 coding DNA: TGTGCCTGGAGTGTACTGAGGTCCTACAATGAGCAGTTCTTC.

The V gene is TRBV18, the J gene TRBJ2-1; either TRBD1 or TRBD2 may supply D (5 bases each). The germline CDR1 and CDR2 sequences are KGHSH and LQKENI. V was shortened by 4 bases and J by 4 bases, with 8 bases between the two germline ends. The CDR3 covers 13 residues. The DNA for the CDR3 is TGTGCCAGCTCACTGGGGGTGTACAATGAGCAGTTCTTC. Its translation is CASSLGVYNEQFF.

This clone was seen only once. CDR3 DNA: TGTGCCAGCAGCTCCCCTTGGGACAATACGCAGTATTTT. Protein: CASSSPWDNTQYF. The J gene is TRBJ2-3, the V gene TRBV7-7; perhaps TRBD1 as D (6 bases). With 4 bases removed from V and 7 bases from J, the gap between germline ends came to 12 bases. Germline V lookup: CDR1 SSHAT, CDR2 FNYEAQ (reference sequence). The CDR3 is 13 residues long.

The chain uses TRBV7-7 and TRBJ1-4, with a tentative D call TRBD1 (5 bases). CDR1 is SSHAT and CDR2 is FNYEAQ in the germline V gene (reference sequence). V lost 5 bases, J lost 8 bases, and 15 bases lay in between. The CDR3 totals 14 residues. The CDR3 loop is CASSPLRQSEKLFF. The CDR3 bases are TGTGCCAGCAGCCCTCTGAGACAGTCCGAAAAACTGTTTTTT.

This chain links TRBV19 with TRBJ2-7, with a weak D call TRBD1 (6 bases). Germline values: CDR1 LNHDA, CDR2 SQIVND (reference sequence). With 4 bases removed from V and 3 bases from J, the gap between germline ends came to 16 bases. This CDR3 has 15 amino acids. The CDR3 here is CASSTGQQNYYEQYF. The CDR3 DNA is TGTGCCAGTAGTACCGGACAGCAAAACTACTACGAGCAGTACTTC.

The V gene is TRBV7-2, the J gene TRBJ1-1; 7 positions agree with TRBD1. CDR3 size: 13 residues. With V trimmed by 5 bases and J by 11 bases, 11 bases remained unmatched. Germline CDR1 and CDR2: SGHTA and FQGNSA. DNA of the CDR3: TGTGCCAGCAGCCGGAGTCGACAGGGTGAGGCTTTCTTT. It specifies CASSRSRQGEAFF.

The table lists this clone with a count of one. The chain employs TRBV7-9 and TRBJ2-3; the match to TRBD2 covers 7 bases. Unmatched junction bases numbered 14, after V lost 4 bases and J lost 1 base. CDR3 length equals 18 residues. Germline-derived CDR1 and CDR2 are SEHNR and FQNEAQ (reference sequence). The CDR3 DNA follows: TGTGCCAGCAGCTCGAAGAAAAGGGACTACTCGGGCACAGATACGCAGTATTTT. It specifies CASSSKKRDYSGTDTQYF.

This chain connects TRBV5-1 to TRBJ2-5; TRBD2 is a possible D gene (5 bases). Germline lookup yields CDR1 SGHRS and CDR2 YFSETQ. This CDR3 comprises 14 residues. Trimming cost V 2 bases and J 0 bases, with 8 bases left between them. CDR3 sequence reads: CASSFSGDQETQYF. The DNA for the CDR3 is TGCGCCAGCAGCTTTTCCGGGGACCAAGAGACCCAGTACTTC. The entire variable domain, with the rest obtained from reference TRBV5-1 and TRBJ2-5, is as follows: KAGVTQTPRYLIKTRGQQVTLSCSPISGHRSVSWYQQTPGQGLQFLFEYFSETQRNKGNFPGRFSGRQFSNSRSEMNVSTLELGDSALYLCASSFSGDQETQYFGPGTRLLVL.

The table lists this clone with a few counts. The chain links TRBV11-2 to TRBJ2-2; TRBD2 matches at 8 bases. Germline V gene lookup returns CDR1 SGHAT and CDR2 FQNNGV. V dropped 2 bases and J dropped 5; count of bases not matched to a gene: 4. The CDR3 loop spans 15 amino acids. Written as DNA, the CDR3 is TGTGCCAGCAGCTTAAGGGCGGGGGGAACCGGGGAGCTGTTTTTT. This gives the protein CASSLRAGGTGELFF.

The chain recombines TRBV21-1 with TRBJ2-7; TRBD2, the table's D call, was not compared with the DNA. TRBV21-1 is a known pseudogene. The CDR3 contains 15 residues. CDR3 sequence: CASSKSRSSPYEQYF. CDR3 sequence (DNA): TGTGCCAGCAGCAAATCGAGGTCCAGTCCCTACGAGCAGTACTTC.

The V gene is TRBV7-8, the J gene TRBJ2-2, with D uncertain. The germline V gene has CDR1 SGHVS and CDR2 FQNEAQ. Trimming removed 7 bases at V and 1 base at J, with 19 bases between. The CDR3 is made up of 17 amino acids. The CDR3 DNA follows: TGTGCCAGCAACCAGGCCAGGTGGGGTAGGAACACCGGGGAGCTGTTTTTT. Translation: CASNQARWGRNTGELFF.

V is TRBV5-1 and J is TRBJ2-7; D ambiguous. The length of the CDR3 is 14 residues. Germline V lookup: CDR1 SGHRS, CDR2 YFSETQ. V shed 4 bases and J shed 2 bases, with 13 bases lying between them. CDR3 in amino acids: CASSPLGLAYEQYF. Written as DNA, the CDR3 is TGCGCCAGCAGCCCCCTGGGCCTGGCCTACGAGCAGTACTTC.

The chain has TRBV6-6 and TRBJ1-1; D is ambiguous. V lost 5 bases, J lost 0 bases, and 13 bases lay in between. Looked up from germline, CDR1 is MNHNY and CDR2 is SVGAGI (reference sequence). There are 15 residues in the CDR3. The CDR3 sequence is CASSSGRRVNTEAFF. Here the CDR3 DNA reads TGTGCCAGCAGTAGTGGTCGACGGGTGAACACTGAAGCTTTCTTT.

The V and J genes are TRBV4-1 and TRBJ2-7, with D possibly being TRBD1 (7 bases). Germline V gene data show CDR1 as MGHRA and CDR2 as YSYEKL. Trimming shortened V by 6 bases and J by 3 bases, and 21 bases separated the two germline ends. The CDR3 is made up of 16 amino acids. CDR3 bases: TGCGCCAGCAGTCAACCGACAGGGAGGAACTTCTACGAGCAGTACTTC. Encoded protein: CASSQPTGRNFYEQYF.

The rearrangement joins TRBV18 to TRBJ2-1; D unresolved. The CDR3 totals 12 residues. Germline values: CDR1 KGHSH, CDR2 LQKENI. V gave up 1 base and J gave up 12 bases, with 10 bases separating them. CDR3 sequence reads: CASSPLARWQFF. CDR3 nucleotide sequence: TGTGCCAGCTCACCACTAGCCCGGTGGCAGTTCTTC.